The rows below give T cell receptor beta chains drawn from one sample of a study of identical twins. TCRdb reprocessed the 5' RACE reads with MiXCR, giving one entry per CDR3 protein. Here the sample spans 540,000 or so distinct CDR3 sequences, approximately 20% being singletons. These data are also associated with another study on yellow fever vaccine responses in identical twins.

The sample consisted of CD4+ T cells sorted from blood. Receptors were obtained from a woman younger than 30 in good health. The CDR3 runs from the conserved cysteine through the conserved F or W. The D gene is left open where the match is weak. Clone size is not always given. Where it is, it says once, few, many or a class for expanded clones.

TRBD1	-	TRBV7-8	TRBJ1-2	CASSLMDRGWANYGYTF	TGTGCCAGCAGCTTGATGGACAGGGGGTGGGCTAACTATGGCTACACCTTC
-	-	TRBV18	TRBJ2-1	CASSPPAGRSYNEQFF	TGTGCCAGCTCACCACCGGCGGGGCGATCCTACAATGAGCAGTTCTTC
TRBD2	few	TRBV3-1	TRBJ2-1	CASSQYSGTSGIVSYNEQFF	TGTGCCAGCAGCCAATACTCCGGGACTAGCGGTATAGTATCCTACAATGAGCAGTTCTTC
-	few	TRBV12-3/TRBV12-4	TRBJ2-7	CASSLRAGGSYEQYF	TGTGCCAGCAGCCTCCGGGCAGGAGGTTCCTACGAGCAGTACTTC
TRBD2	-	TRBV28	TRBJ2-2	CASSLGTSGSGELFF	TGTGCCAGCAGTTTAGGGACTAGCGGGTCCGGGGAGCTGTTTTTT
-	-	TRBV6-5	TRBJ2-7	CASSSPGSEQYF	TGTGCCAGCAGCTCGCCGGGGAGCGAGCAGTACTTC
TRBD2	-	TRBV11-3	TRBJ2-1	CASSLDRAGKDNEQFF	TGTGCCAGCAGCTTAGATCGAGCGGGGAAGGACAATGAGCAGTTCTTC
-	-	TRBV20-1	TRBJ2-2	CSARDISSGNTGELFF	TGCAGTGCTAGAGATATAAGTTCAGGAAACACCGGGGAGCTGTTTTTT
-	-	TRBV12-3/TRBV12-4	TRBJ2-4	CASRPGLSRPENIQYF	TGTGCCAGCAGGCCTGGGTTATCTAGGCCGGAAAACATTCAGTACTTC
-	many	TRBV4-1	TRBJ2-1	CASSQEPGLSVRNEQFF	TGCGCCAGCAGCCAAGAACCAGGGTTATCTGTAAGGAATGAGCAGTTCTTC
-	-	TRBV12-3/TRBV12-4	TRBJ1-2	CASSSSGRGDYGYTF	TGTGCCAGCAGTTCCTCAGGGAGAGGAGACTATGGCTACACCTTC
-	-	TRBV7-8	TRBJ2-2	CASSSFESGELFF	TGTGCCAGCAGCTCCTTTGAATCCGGGGAGCTGTTTTTT
TRBD1	few	TRBV5-1	TRBJ2-5	CASSWGQGKETQYF	TGCGCCAGCAGCTGGGGACAGGGGAAAGAGACCCAGTACTTC
TRBD2	-	TRBV7-8	TRBJ2-2	CASSLRDPSGANTGELFF	TGTGCCAGCAGCTTACGGGACCCTAGCGGGGCGAACACCGGGGAGCTGTTTTTT
-	few	TRBV29-1	TRBJ2-7	CSVGGGSENSYEQYF	TGCAGCGTTGGGGGCGGATCTGAGAACTCCTACGAGCAGTACTTC
TRBD1	few	TRBV25-1	TRBJ2-5	CASSERGPRQETQYF	TGTGCCAGCAGTGAAAGGGGGCCCCGCCAAGAGACCCAGTACTTC
-	-	TRBV10-3	TRBJ2-1	CAISESGEQFF	TGTGCCATCAGTGAGTCGGGCGAGCAGTTCTTC
TRBD2	-	TRBV5-1	TRBJ2-1	CASSLLGGNGEQFF	TGCGCCAGCAGCTTGTTGGGGGGGAACGGTGAGCAGTTCTTC
-	-	TRBV6-5	TRBJ2-4	CASSWAGETIQYF	TGTGCCAGCAGTTGGGCAGGGGAGACCATTCAGTACTTC
-	few	TRBV19	TRBJ1-1	CASSYRPNTEAFF	TGTGCCAGTAGCTACAGGCCGAACACTGAAGCTTTCTTT
-	few	TRBV29-1	TRBJ1-1	CSVGRQVKDTEAFF	TGCAGCGTTGGTAGACAGGTTAAGGACACTGAAGCTTTCTTT
TRBD1	-	TRBV5-1	TRBJ1-1	CASSLTGGAYTEAFF	TGCGCCAGCAGCCTGACAGGGGGCGCTTACACTGAAGCTTTCTTT
-	-	TRBV7-9	TRBJ1-2	CASSLVSGQFNYGYTF	TGTGCCAGCAGCTTAGTCTCCGGACAGTTTAACTATGGCTACACCTTC
TRBD1	-	TRBV6-5	TRBJ1-1	CASSYDEGAGDTEAFF	TGTGCCAGCAGTTACGATGAGGGGGCCGGGGACACTGAAGCTTTCTTT
TRBD1	few	TRBV24-1	TRBJ2-1	CATGGQYNEQFF	TGTGCCACAGGGGGACAGTACAATGAGCAGTTCTTC
TRBD1	many	TRBV11-2	TRBJ1-3	CASRRGPGNTIYF	TGTGCCAGCAGGAGGGGGCCTGGAAACACCATATATTTT
TRBD2	-	TRBV13	TRBJ2-1	CASSALAGLNEQFF	TGTGCCAGCAGTGCCCTAGCGGGGTTAAATGAGCAGTTCTTC
TRBD2	many	TRBV7-3	TRBJ2-5	CASSRLAGALETQYF	TGTGCCAGCAGCCGATTAGCGGGAGCTTTGGAGACCCAGTACTTC
-	many	TRBV5-1	TRBJ2-1	CASSLDRYNEQFF	TGCGCCAGCAGCTTGGACAGGTACAATGAGCAGTTCTTC
-	few	TRBV14	TRBJ1-2	CASSQGSANYGYTF	TGTGCCAGCAGCCAAGGGTCCGCTAACTATGGCTACACCTTC
TRBD2	-	TRBV6-1	TRBJ2-3	CASGVAGGGDTQYF	TGTGCCAGCGGGGTAGCGGGAGGGGGAGATACGCAGTATTTT
-	many	TRBV29-1	TRBJ1-1	CSDATGSNTEAFF	TGCAGCGACGCCACAGGGTCGAACACTGAAGCTTTCTTT
TRBD2	few	TRBV29-1	TRBJ2-1	CSVEDLAGAGNEQFF	TGCAGCGTTGAAGATCTAGCGGGAGCGGGCAATGAGCAGTTCTTC
-	-	TRBV28	TRBJ1-5	CASSYYSNQPQHF	TGTGCCAGCAGCTATTATAGCAATCAGCCCCAGCATTTT
-	few	TRBV28	TRBJ1-1	CASSLLAPGAEAFF	TGTGCCAGCAGTTTACTGGCCCCCGGGGCTGAAGCTTTCTTT
-	-	TRBV7-9	TRBJ1-6	CASSLKDALHF	TGTGCCAGCAGCTTAAAGGATGCACTCCACTTT
-	once	TRBV5-5	TRBJ2-3	CASSLSNSGTQYF	TGTGCCAGCAGCTTGTCCAACTCGGGTACGCAGTATTTT